These T cell receptor beta chains were read from a single sample in a study of blood T cell repertoires in COVID-19. Produced via immunoSEQ multiplex PCR; TCRdb's table is partial and in-frame only. This sample yields about 260,000 clones, of which 87% are seen a single time; approximately 1.5% belongs to the top ten. Sequenced sample: peripheral blood. These receptors all stem from a woman in her thirties or forties who had recovered from COVID-19. Each CDR3 is given with its conserved first and last residue. Fields, in order: J gene, V gene, D gene, clone size, CDR3 protein, CDR3 DNA. A D gene is named only where the DNA matches it firmly. Part of the rows lack a size; the others show once, few, many or a class for expanded clones.

j_call: TRBJ1-6; v_call: TRBV6-2/TRBV6-3; d_call: .; clone_size: few; cdr3_aa: CASSYLGGDPYNSPLHF; cdr3_nt: TGTGCCAGCAGTTACCTCGGAGGGGATCCTTATAATTCACCCCTCCACTTT
j_call: TRBJ1-5; v_call: TRBV6-5; d_call: TRBD1; clone_size: .; cdr3_aa: CASSPTGSNQPQHF; cdr3_nt: TGTGCCAGCAGCCCGACAGGGAGCAATCAGCCCCAGCATTTT
j_call: TRBJ2-5; v_call: TRBV9; d_call: .; clone_size: .; cdr3_aa: CASSPPGGGIFQETQYF; cdr3_nt: TGTGCCAGCAGCCCCCCGGGGGGCGGGATATTCCAAGAGACCCAGTACTTC
j_call: TRBJ2-1; v_call: TRBV27; d_call: TRBD1; clone_size: .; cdr3_aa: CASSLGTGFDEQFF; cdr3_nt: TGTGCCAGCAGTTTAGGGACAGGGTTCGATGAGCAGTTCTTC
j_call: TRBJ2-3; v_call: TRBV4-3; d_call: TRBD2; clone_size: .; cdr3_aa: CASSPQATSGGYTDTQYF; cdr3_nt: TGCGCCAGCAGCCCTCAGGCGACTAGCGGGGGGTACACAGATACGCAGTATTTT
j_call: TRBJ1-6; v_call: TRBV7-9; d_call: .; clone_size: few; cdr3_aa: CASSLLDSYNSPLHF; cdr3_nt: TGTGCCAGCAGCTTGTTGGACAGCTATAATTCACCCCTCCACTTT
j_call: TRBJ2-7; v_call: TRBV29-1; d_call: .; clone_size: .; cdr3_aa: CSVVNRASSYEQYF; cdr3_nt: TGCAGCGTCGTTAACAGGGCCTCCTCCTACGAGCAGTACTTC
j_call: TRBJ2-3; v_call: TRBV11-1; d_call: .; clone_size: .; cdr3_aa: CASRGMVSTDTQYF; cdr3_nt: TGTGCCAGCCGGGGGATGGTTAGCACAGATACGCAGTATTTT
j_call: TRBJ2-4; v_call: TRBV6-5; d_call: TRBD1; clone_size: .; cdr3_aa: CASSYSTGGLYIQYF; cdr3_nt: TGTGCCAGCAGTTACTCGACAGGGGGCTTATACATTCAGTACTTC
j_call: TRBJ2-5; v_call: TRBV27; d_call: TRBD2; clone_size: once; cdr3_aa: CASSLLAGGPETQYF; cdr3_nt: TGTGCCAGCAGCCTACTAGCGGGGGGGCCAGAGACCCAGTACTTC
j_call: TRBJ1-1; v_call: TRBV11-2; d_call: .; clone_size: once; cdr3_aa: CASSLGYGQQAFF; cdr3_nt: TGTGCCAGCAGCTTAGGGTATGGGCAGCAAGCTTTCTTT
j_call: TRBJ2-5; v_call: TRBV18; d_call: .; clone_size: .; cdr3_aa: CASSPERTQYF; cdr3_nt: TGTGCCAGCTCACCAGAGAGAACCCAGTACTTC
j_call: TRBJ1-1; v_call: TRBV5-1; d_call: .; clone_size: .; cdr3_aa: CASSPDTSGTEAFF; cdr3_nt: TGCGCCAGCAGCCCGGACACCAGTGGCACTGAAGCTTTCTTT
j_call: TRBJ2-2; v_call: TRBV6-5; d_call: TRBD1; clone_size: .; cdr3_aa: CASTLDRVGTGELFF; cdr3_nt: TGTGCCAGCACCTTGGACAGGGTGGGGACCGGGGAGCTGTTTTTT
j_call: TRBJ2-7; v_call: TRBV4-3; d_call: .; clone_size: .; cdr3_aa: CASSRGDGSSYEQYF; cdr3_nt: TGCGCCAGCAGCCGAGGGGACGGGAGCTCCTACGAGCAGTACTTC
j_call: TRBJ2-7; v_call: TRBV19; d_call: .; clone_size: .; cdr3_aa: CASSMAGREQYF; cdr3_nt: TGTGCCAGTAGTATGGCGGGGCGCGAGCAGTACTTC
j_call: TRBJ2-6; v_call: TRBV4-3; d_call: .; clone_size: .; cdr3_aa: CASSQVTGPGANVLTF; cdr3_nt: TGCGCCAGCAGCCAAGTCACAGGGCCTGGGGCCAACGTCCTGACTTTC
j_call: TRBJ1-2; v_call: TRBV6-2/TRBV6-3; d_call: TRBD1; clone_size: .; cdr3_aa: CASSYPTGRYGYTF; cdr3_nt: TGTGCCAGCAGTTACCCGACAGGGAGGTATGGCTACACCTTC
j_call: TRBJ1-1; v_call: TRBV6-5; d_call: .; clone_size: .; cdr3_aa: CASSYWGVGTEAFF; cdr3_nt: TGTGCCAGCAGTTACTGGGGAGTGGGCACTGAAGCTTTCTTT
j_call: TRBJ1-2; v_call: TRBV6-1; d_call: .; clone_size: few; cdr3_aa: CASSEAGTYYYGYTF; cdr3_nt: TGTGCCAGCAGTGAAGCCGGGACATACTATTATGGCTACACCTTC
j_call: TRBJ2-7; v_call: TRBV10-3; d_call: TRBD1; clone_size: .; cdr3_aa: CAISEGSRGSHEQYF; cdr3_nt: TGTGCCATCAGTGAGGGGAGCAGGGGGTCCCACGAGCAGTACTTC
j_call: TRBJ1-5; v_call: TRBV6-1; d_call: TRBD1; clone_size: few; cdr3_aa: CASSELTDRGNQPQHF; cdr3_nt: TGTGCCAGCAGTGAACTGACGGACAGGGGGAATCAGCCCCAGCATTTT
j_call: TRBJ1-4; v_call: TRBV12-3/TRBV12-4; d_call: .; clone_size: .; cdr3_aa: CASSGLTNEKLFF; cdr3_nt: TGTGCCAGTTCAGGGCTAACTAATGAAAAACTGTTTTTT
j_call: TRBJ2-1; v_call: TRBV19; d_call: .; clone_size: .; cdr3_aa: CASRTGHSSYNEQFF; cdr3_nt: TGTGCCAGTAGAACGGGACACAGCTCCTACAATGAGCAGTTCTTC
j_call: TRBJ1-2; v_call: TRBV9; d_call: .; clone_size: .; cdr3_aa: CASSVGGAYYGYTF; cdr3_nt: TGTGCCAGCAGCGTAGGAGGAGCTTACTATGGCTACACCTTC
j_call: TRBJ1-3; v_call: TRBV7-3; d_call: .; clone_size: few; cdr3_aa: CASSRGSGVGNTIYF; cdr3_nt: TGTGCCAGCAGCCGCGGTAGCGGGGTTGGAAACACCATATATTTT
j_call: TRBJ1-5; v_call: TRBV19; d_call: TRBD1; clone_size: .; cdr3_aa: CASRTPGGPGQGHSNQPQHF; cdr3_nt: TGTGCCAGTAGGACACCCGGTGGGCCAGGACAGGGCCATAGCAATCAGCCCCAGCATTTT
j_call: TRBJ1-1; v_call: TRBV5-6; d_call: .; clone_size: .; cdr3_aa: CASSLLVTGEAFF; cdr3_nt: TGTGCCAGCAGCTTGCTCGTTACTGGTGAAGCTTTCTTT
j_call: TRBJ2-2; v_call: TRBV21-1; d_call: .; clone_size: .; cdr3_aa: CATLHRGLAGGGELFF; cdr3_nt: TGTGCCACCCTCCACCGGGGACTAGCGGGTGGCGGGGAGCTGTTTTTT
j_call: TRBJ2-3; v_call: TRBV4-1; d_call: TRBD2; clone_size: .; cdr3_aa: CASKKRAGWSTDTQYF; cdr3_nt: TGCGCCAGCAAGAAGAGAGCGGGGTGGAGCACAGATACGCAGTATTTT
j_call: TRBJ2-7; v_call: TRBV4-1; d_call: TRBD2; clone_size: many; cdr3_aa: CASSQGLAGAGEQYF; cdr3_nt: TGCGCCAGCAGCCAGGGACTAGCGGGGGCGGGGGAGCAGTACTTC
j_call: TRBJ2-3; v_call: TRBV7-2; d_call: TRBD2; clone_size: once; cdr3_aa: CASSLVPRGTVDTQYF; cdr3_nt: TGTGCCAGCAGCTTAGTTCCGCGGGGGACGGTAGATACGCAGTATTTT
j_call: TRBJ1-1; v_call: TRBV12-3/TRBV12-4; d_call: .; clone_size: few; cdr3_aa: CASSYIATEAFF; cdr3_nt: TGTGCCAGCAGTTATATAGCCACTGAAGCTTTCTTT
j_call: TRBJ1-2; v_call: TRBV19; d_call: .; clone_size: once; cdr3_aa: CASSWGGDYGYTF; cdr3_nt: TGTGCCAGTAGTTGGGGAGGAGACTATGGCTACACCTTC
j_call: TRBJ2-1; v_call: TRBV5-4; d_call: .; clone_size: .; cdr3_aa: CASSFWRGGAYNEQFF; cdr3_nt: TGTGCCAGCAGCTTCTGGAGGGGGGGAGCCTACAATGAGCAGTTCTTC
j_call: TRBJ1-1; v_call: TRBV7-9; d_call: TRBD1; clone_size: .; cdr3_aa: CASLGQGLRSEAFF; cdr3_nt: TGTGCCAGCCTAGGACAGGGGCTGAGGTCTGAAGCTTTCTTT
j_call: TRBJ1-1; v_call: TRBV6-5; d_call: .; clone_size: .; cdr3_aa: CASSYVGGTEAFF; cdr3_nt: TGTGCCAGCAGTTACGTGGGAGGGACTGAAGCTTTCTTT
j_call: TRBJ1-5; v_call: TRBV2; d_call: TRBD1; clone_size: .; cdr3_aa: CASIGSGGFSNQPQHF; cdr3_nt: TGTGCCAGCATAGGGTCAGGGGGATTCAGCAATCAGCCCCAGCATTTT
j_call: TRBJ1-2; v_call: TRBV7-2; d_call: .; clone_size: .; cdr3_aa: CASSLDVFRQETYGYTF; cdr3_nt: TGTGCCAGCAGCTTAGATGTGTTTAGACAGGAGACCTATGGCTACACCTTC
j_call: TRBJ1-1; v_call: TRBV6-5; d_call: TRBD1; clone_size: few; cdr3_aa: CASYEGQRRAEAFF; cdr3_nt: TGTGCCAGCTACGAGGGACAGCGACGGGCTGAAGCTTTCTTT
j_call: TRBJ2-1; v_call: TRBV12-3/TRBV12-4; d_call: .; clone_size: once; cdr3_aa: CASSRGRRGQFF; cdr3_nt: TGTGCCAGCAGCCGCGGCCGAAGGGGGCAGTTCTTC
j_call: TRBJ1-1; v_call: TRBV10-3; d_call: .; clone_size: .; cdr3_aa: CAISPGGANTEAFF; cdr3_nt: TGTGCCATCAGTCCCGGGGGAGCCAACACTGAAGCTTTCTTT
j_call: TRBJ2-5; v_call: TRBV7-8; d_call: .; clone_size: .; cdr3_aa: CASSFPGAGAQETQYF; cdr3_nt: TGTGCCAGCAGCTTCCCGGGGGCGGGGGCACAAGAGACCCAGTACTTC
j_call: TRBJ1-3; v_call: TRBV30; d_call: .; clone_size: .; cdr3_aa: CAWDSSGNTIYF; cdr3_nt: TGTGCCTGGGACAGCTCTGGAAACACCATATATTTT
j_call: TRBJ1-1; v_call: TRBV11-1; d_call: .; clone_size: .; cdr3_aa: CASSLPWANTEAFF; cdr3_nt: TGTGCCAGCAGCTTACCCTGGGCCAACACTGAAGCTTTCTTT
j_call: TRBJ1-2; v_call: TRBV25-1; d_call: TRBD1; clone_size: .; cdr3_aa: CASRTGGYGYTF; cdr3_nt: TGTGCCAGCAGGACAGGGGGCTATGGCTACACCTTC
j_call: TRBJ1-4; v_call: TRBV6-6; d_call: TRBD1; clone_size: .; cdr3_aa: CASRETGWGNNEKLFF; cdr3_nt: TGTGCCAGCAGAGAGACAGGGTGGGGGAATAATGAAAAACTGTTTTTT
j_call: TRBJ2-1; v_call: TRBV3-1/TRBV3-2; d_call: .; clone_size: .; cdr3_aa: CASSQDPSSYNEQFF; cdr3_nt: TGTGCCAGCAGCCAAGATCCTAGCTCCTACAATGAGCAGTTCTTC
j_call: TRBJ2-7; v_call: TRBV18; d_call: .; clone_size: .; cdr3_aa: CASSPDYYEQYF; cdr3_nt: TGTGCCAGCTCACCGGACTACTACGAGCAGTACTTC
j_call: TRBJ2-2; v_call: TRBV11-3; d_call: TRBD2; clone_size: .; cdr3_aa: CASSLASLTSGPNTGELFF; cdr3_nt: TGTGCCAGCAGCTTAGCTTCCTTGACTAGCGGCCCTAACACCGGGGAGCTGTTTTTT
j_call: TRBJ2-3; v_call: TRBV9; d_call: .; clone_size: once; cdr3_aa: CASSRGFTDTQYF; cdr3_nt: TGTGCCAGCAGCCGCGGTTTCACAGATACGCAGTATTTT
j_call: TRBJ2-2; v_call: TRBV13; d_call: .; clone_size: .; cdr3_aa: CASSLRLASGVAGELFF; cdr3_nt: TGTGCCAGCAGCTTGCGACTTGCCAGTGGAGTGGCCGGGGAGCTGTTTTTT
j_call: TRBJ2-2; v_call: TRBV19; d_call: TRBD1; clone_size: .; cdr3_aa: CASTMRGRNGELFF; cdr3_nt: TGTGCCAGTACCATGAGGGGGCGAAACGGGGAGCTGTTTTTT